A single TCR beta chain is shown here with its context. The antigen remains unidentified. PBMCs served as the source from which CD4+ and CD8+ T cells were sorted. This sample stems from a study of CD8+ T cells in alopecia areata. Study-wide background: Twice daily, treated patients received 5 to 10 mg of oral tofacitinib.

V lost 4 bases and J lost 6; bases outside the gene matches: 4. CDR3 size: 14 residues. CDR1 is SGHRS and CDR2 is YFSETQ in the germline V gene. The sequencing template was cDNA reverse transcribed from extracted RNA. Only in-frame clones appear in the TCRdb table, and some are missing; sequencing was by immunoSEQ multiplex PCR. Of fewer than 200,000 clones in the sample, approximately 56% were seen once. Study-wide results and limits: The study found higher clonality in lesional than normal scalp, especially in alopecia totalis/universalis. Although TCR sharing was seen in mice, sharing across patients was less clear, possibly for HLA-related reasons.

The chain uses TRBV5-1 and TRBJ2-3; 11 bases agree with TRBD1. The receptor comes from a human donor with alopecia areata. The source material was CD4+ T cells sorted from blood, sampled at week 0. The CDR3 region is CASSIGQGADTQYF. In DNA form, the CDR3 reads TGCGCCAGCAGCATCGGACAGGGGGCGGATACGCAGTATTTT.